The T cell receptor beta chain described here comes from a study of blood T cells in healthy people across ages. This clonotype was picked up a small number of times. Antigen unknown. Each donor supplied roughly 9.1 milliliters of peripheral blood. A J-beta primer mix and a sample-barcoded 5' primer were used in a second PCR of about 7 to 12 cycles. Every molecule of cDNA carried a tag from a template-switch adaptor with 12 random nucleotides. TCRdb reprocessed the 5' RACE reads with MiXCR, giving one entry per CDR3 protein. The sample lists around 1,100,000 distinct CDR3 sequences; roughly two fifths were seen once. Trimming cost V 3 bases and J 5 bases; bases outside gene matches: 7. This CDR3 is built from 15 residues. CDR1 and CDR2 from the germline V gene are SGDLS and YYNGEE. Whole-study findings and limits: Naive T cell percentage showed a strong correlation with TCR beta diversity. The long-lived group displayed more naive CD4+ cells, plus higher diversity, than the aged donors did.

Source material: blood. The sequence was obtained from a man between 18 and 35 years old in good health. This chain connects TRBV9 to TRBJ2-2; 7 positions agree with TRBD1. In nucleotides, the CDR3 is TGTGCCAGCAGCGCCGGGACAGCCCTTACCGGGGAGCTGTTTTTT. It specifies CASSAGTALTGELFF.